Following are 18 T cell receptor beta chains from one sample sequenced in a study of T cell repertoires in cytomegalovirus infection. TCRdb fed the reads into MiXCR, producing one record per CDR3 protein. The data contain roughly 990,000 distinct CDR3 sequences, approximately 33% of them singletons. Their specific antigens are unknown. The sample in question was cultured CD8+ T cells from PBMCs, obtained from culture after CMV antigen stimulation. These receptors were collected from a human donor in good health (CMV status not recorded). Some clones in this sample may be carry-over from other donors' samples.

The chain combines TRBV27 with TRBJ2-3, with D uncertain. This CDR3 spans 14 amino acids. The V gene lost 5 bases and the J gene lost 5 bases, with 14 bases spanning the gap. Germline V CDR1 and CDR2: MNHEY, SMNVEV (reference sequence). The CDR3 spells CASSPDLWGDTQYF. CDR3 nucleotides: TGTGCCAGCAGTCCTGATCTATGGGGAGATACGCAGTATTTT.

This clonotype was found once. This chain links TRBV5-8 with TRBJ1-2; D might be TRBD1 (5 bases). The CDR3 runs to 12 residues. The V gene lost 5 bases and the J gene lost 8 bases, with 13 bases spanning the gap. Germline V gene sequence: CDR1 SGHTS, CDR2 YDEGEE. CDR3 region: CASRKAGQGYTF. DNA of the CDR3: TGTGCCAGCAGAAAGGCGGGGCAGGGCTACACCTTC.

The chain has TRBV7-4 and TRBJ1-6, with D possibly matching TRBD1 (5 bases). The CDR3 spans 15 residues. With 5 bases removed from V and 10 bases from J, the gap between germline ends came to 18 bases. Germline V gives CDR1 SGHVT, CDR2 SQSDAQ. The CDR3 protein is CASSPAFGASSPLHF. CDR3 nucleotide sequence: TGTGCCAGCAGCCCAGCATTCGGGGCTAGCTCACCCCTCCACTTT.

V gene TRBV6-2 or TRBV6-3 combines with J gene TRBJ1-6, with 8 bases matching TRBD1. V gave up 10 bases and J gave up 14 bases; unmatched junction bases: 22. The CDR3 length is 16 residues. Germline CDR1 reads MNHEY; CDR2 reads SVGEGT. CDR3 sequence (DNA): TGTGCCATGCCCCGGGACAGGCGAAACAAATTATCCACCCTCCACTTT. Translation gives CAMPRDRRNKLSTLHF.

This clonotype was recorded once. This chain links TRBV7-3 with TRBJ2-1; 10 bases fit TRBD2. In germline, CDR1 is SGHTA, CDR2 FQGTGA. Germline trimming cut 0 bases from V and 0 bases from J; bases unmatched to any gene: 17. CDR3 size: 22 residues. In DNA form, the CDR3 reads TGTGCCAGCAGCTTAACCCCGGACAGGTCTAGCGGGGGATGGAGCTCCTACAATGAGCAGTTCTTC. Protein: CASSLTPDRSSGGWSSYNEQFF.

The chain links TRBV7-9 to TRBJ2-7; D call uncertain. Germline V lookup: CDR1 SEHNR, CDR2 FQNEAQ (reference sequence). The CDR3 is made up of 13 amino acids. V was cut by 2 bases and J by 6 bases, with 11 bases left in between. The CDR3 region has the DNA TGTGCCAGCAGCTTATCTCCAGGAGCCGAGCAGTACGTC. Translating gives CASSLSPGAEQYV.

The chain recombines TRBV6-6 with TRBJ2-7; D possibly corresponds to TRBD2 (6 bases). V was pared by 8 bases and J by 3 bases, with 11 bases between. CDR1 is MNHNY, CDR2 SVGAGI, per germline (reference sequence). This CDR3 spans 12 amino acids. CDR3 bases: TGTGCCAGCGGAGGGACTTTCTACGAGCAGTACGTC. Translating gives CASGGTFYEQYV.

Worth noting for this clonotype: An end of the junction differs from the germline gene, which may be a read error. This chain joins TRBV7-9 and TRBJ2-1; 7 bases align to TRBD1. This CDR3 spans 14 amino acids. The germline gives CDR1 SEHNR, CDR2 FQNEAQ (reference sequence). CDR3 coding DNA: TGTGCCGCATACCAGGGGGTCTCCTACGATGAGCAGTTCTTC. It codes for CAAYQGVSYDEQFF. The full variable domain, completed using reference TRBV7-9 and TRBJ2-1, is DTGVSQNPRHKITKRGQNVTFRCDPISEHNRLYWYRQTLGQGPEFLTYFQNEAQLEKSRLLSDRFSAERPKGSFSTLEIQRTEQGDSAMYLCAAYQGVSYDEQFFGPGTRLTVL.

This clonotype has a count of ten or more. Here the CDR3 reads CASSLGPRRNTEAFF. The CDR3 nucleotides are TGTGCCAGCAGCTTAGGCCCGCGTAGGAACACTGAAGCTTTCTTT. The rearrangement uses TRBV7-9 and TRBJ1-1, with unresolved D. V was trimmed by 1 base and J by 1 base, leaving 10 bases between them. Per the germline V gene, CDR1 is SEHNR and CDR2 is FQNEAQ (reference sequence). The CDR3 has 15 amino acids. The variable domain in full, completed from reference TRBV7-9 and TRBJ1-1, reads DTGVSQNPRHKITKRGQNVTFRCDPISEHNRLYWYRQTLGQGPEFLTYFQNEAQLEKSRLLSDRFSAERPKGSFSTLEIQRTEQGDSAMYLCASSLGPRRNTEAFFGQGTRLTVV.

The chain is built from TRBV27 and TRBJ2-7; D not certain. Looked up from germline, CDR1 is MNHEY and CDR2 is SMNVEV (reference sequence). V lost 3 bases and J 0 bases, leaving 6 bases between the germline ends. The length of the CDR3 is 13 residues. CDR3 nucleotide sequence: TGTGCCAGCAGTTTTCAGGTCTCCTACGAGCAGTACTTC. This translates into CASSFQVSYEQYF.

A few counts support this clonotype. V usage is TRBV12-3 or TRBV12-4 and J usage is TRBJ2-5, with TRBD2 matching 7 bases. Unmatched junction bases numbered 10, after V lost 7 bases and J lost 5 bases. The CDR3 runs 14 residues. The CDR3 DNA is TGTGCCAGCATTGACAGTGGGGGGGGGGAGACCCAGTACTTC. Translation: CASIDSGGGETQYF.

There are a few counts of this clonotype. The V and J genes are TRBV18 and TRBJ2-5; the match to TRBD1 covers 7 bases. After removal of 0 bases from V and 1 base from J, the junction contained 8 bases not matched to a gene. Germline CDR1 and CDR2: KGHSH and LQKENI. The CDR3 is 17 residues long. This CDR3 is CASSPPWRQGIQETQYF. The CDR3 nucleotides read TGTGCCAGCTCACCACCGTGGCGACAGGGAATCCAAGAGACCCAGTACTTC.

This clonotype was seen a few times. The DNA of the CDR3 is TGTGCCAGCAGTTTAATCCTAGCCGGGTACAATGAGCAGTTCTTC. It encodes CASSLILAGYNEQFF. The chain links TRBV27 to TRBJ2-1; D perhaps matches TRBD2 (5 bases). Germline values: CDR1 MNHEY, CDR2 SMNVEV (reference sequence). This CDR3 region has 15 residues. Trimming removed 2 bases at V and 4 bases at J, with 12 bases between.

This clonotype was seen many times. This chain links TRBV7-9 with TRBJ1-5; TRBD1 might be the D (5 bases). CDR1 is SEHNR and CDR2 is FQNEAQ in the germline V gene (reference sequence). CDR3 length: 14 residues. V shed 1 base and J shed 10 bases, with 14 bases lying between them. The CDR3 DNA follows: TGTGCCAGCAGCTTAGAAAGGGACCGTTTACCCCAGCATTTT. This translates into CASSLERDRLPQHF. The full variable domain, in which reference TRBV7-9 and TRBJ1-5 provide the parts outside the CDR3, is DTGVSQNPRHKITKRGQNVTFRCDPISEHNRLYWYRQTLGQGPEFLTYFQNEAQLEKSRLLSDRFSAERPKGSFSTLEIQRTEQGDSAMYLCASSLERDRLPQHFGDGTRLSIL.

Only a few counts were recorded for this clonotype. V and J are TRBV27 and TRBJ2-7, with a tentative D call TRBD2 (6 bases). The CDR3 consists of 13 residues. Trimming took off 8 bases at V and 0 bases at J, with 11 bases between the two ends. Germline-derived CDR1 and CDR2 are MNHEY and SMNVEV (reference sequence). The CDR3 loop is CASAAGSSYEQYV. In DNA, the CDR3 is TGTGCCAGCGCCGCCGGGAGCTCCTACGAGCAGTACGTC.

This clonotype has only a few counts. This sequence joins TRBV27 and TRBJ2-7; 8 nucleotides line up with TRBD1. The CDR3 has 14 residues. The ends lost 9 bases at V and 1 base at J; junction bases unmatched: 8. The germline V gene has CDR1 MNHEY and CDR2 SMNVEV (reference sequence). The DNA of the CDR3 is TGTGCCAGTGCAGGGGGCGATTTTTCCTACGAGCAGTACTTC. Its protein is CASAGGDFSYEQYF.

The chain links TRBV20-1 to TRBJ2-1; the D gene is possibly TRBD2 (7 bases). V lost 5 bases, J lost 3 bases, and 20 bases lay in between. CDR1 and CDR2 (germline): DFQATT, SNEGSKA (reference sequence). The CDR3 spans 16 residues. CDR3 in DNA: TGCAGTGCTCGAAGCGGGGACACCATTTTCTACAATGAGCAGTTCTTC. Translated: CSARSGDTIFYNEQFF.

The chain is built from TRBV5-1 and TRBJ2-3, with D hard to call. The CDR3 runs 15 residues. V was clipped by 2 bases and J by 3 bases, with 13 bases between them. Germline V lookup: CDR1 SGHRS, CDR2 YFSETQ. The CDR3 DNA follows: TGCGCCAGCAGCTTTGGACGACTTGCAACAGATACGCAGTATTTT. The encoded protein is CASSFGRLATDTQYF.